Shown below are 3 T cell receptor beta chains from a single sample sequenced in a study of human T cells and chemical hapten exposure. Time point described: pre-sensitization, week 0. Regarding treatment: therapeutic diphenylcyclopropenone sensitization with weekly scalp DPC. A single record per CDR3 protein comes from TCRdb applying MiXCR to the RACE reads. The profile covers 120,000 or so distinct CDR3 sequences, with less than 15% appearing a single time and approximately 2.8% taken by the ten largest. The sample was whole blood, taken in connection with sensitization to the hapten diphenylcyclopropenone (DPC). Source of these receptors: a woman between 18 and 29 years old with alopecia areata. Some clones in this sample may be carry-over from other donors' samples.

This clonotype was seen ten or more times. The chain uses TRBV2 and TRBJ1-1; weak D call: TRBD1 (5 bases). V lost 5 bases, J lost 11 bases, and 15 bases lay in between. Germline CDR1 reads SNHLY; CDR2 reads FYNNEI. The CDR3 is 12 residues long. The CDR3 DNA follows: TGTGCCAGCAGTCTAAAACAGGACGGGGCTTTCTTT. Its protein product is CASSLKQDGAFF.

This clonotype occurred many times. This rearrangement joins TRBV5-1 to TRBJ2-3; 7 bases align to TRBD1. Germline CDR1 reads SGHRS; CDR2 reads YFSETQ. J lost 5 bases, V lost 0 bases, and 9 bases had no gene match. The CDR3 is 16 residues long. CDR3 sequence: CASSLDARQGVDTQYF. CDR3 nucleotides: TGCGCCAGCAGCTTGGATGCACGACAGGGAGTAGATACGCAGTATTTT. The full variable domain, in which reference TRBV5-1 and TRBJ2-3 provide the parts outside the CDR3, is KAGVTQTPRYLIKTRGQQVTLSCSPISGHRSVSWYQQTPGQGLQFLFEYFSETQRNKGNFPGRFSGRQFSNSRSEMNVSTLELGDSALYLCASSLDARQGVDTQYFGPGTRLTVL.

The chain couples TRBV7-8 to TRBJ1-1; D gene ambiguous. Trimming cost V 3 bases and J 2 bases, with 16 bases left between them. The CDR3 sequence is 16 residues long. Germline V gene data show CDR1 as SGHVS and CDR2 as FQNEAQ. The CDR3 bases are TGTGCCAGCAGCTTCAATGACTTACAATTAAACACTGAAGCTTTCTTT. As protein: CASSFNDLQLNTEAFF. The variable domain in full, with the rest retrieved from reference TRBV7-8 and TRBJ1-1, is GAGVSQSPRYKVAKRGQDVALRCDPISGHVSLFWYQQALGQGPEFLTYFQNEAQLDKSGLPSDRFFAERPEGSVSTLKIQRTQQEDSAVYLCASSFNDLQLNTEAFFGQGTRLTVV.